The 27 T cell receptor beta chains given below trace back to one sample, sequenced in a study of T cell responses to AZD1222 COVID-19 vaccine. This table comes from immunoSEQ multiplex PCR, and its TCRdb copy is limited to in-frame clones, with some not included. The repertoire holds fewer than 85,000 clones, with over 75% as singletons. This specimen was peripheral blood, taken 28 days after the second AZD1222 dose. The source of these receptors is an adult who received the AZD1222 COVID-19 vaccine.

The chain uses TRBV3-1 (or the pseudogene TRBV3-2) and TRBJ1-1; no clear D. The CDR3 extends over 12 amino acids. Germline V gene data show CDR1 as LGHDT and CDR2 as YNNKEL (reference sequence). The ends were cut back, 8 bases at V and 3 bases at J, with 10 bases in the middle. CDR3 bases: TGTGCCAGCGCTCGGAGGGACACTGAAGCTTTCTTT. Translating it yields CASARRDTEAFF.

As regards this clone: This sample also contains other DNA sequences that code for the same CDR3. This chain connects TRBV10-3 to TRBJ2-3; D remains ambiguous. This CDR3 spans 14 amino acids. Germline V gene data show CDR1 as ENHRY and CDR2 as SYGVKD. V was clipped by 0 bases and J by 3 bases, with 7 bases between them. Here the CDR3 DNA reads TGTGCCATCAGTGAGTCGCGCGGTACAGATACGCAGTATTTT. As protein: CAISESRGTDTQYF.

CDR3 in amino acids: CAWGRVNTEAFF. CDR3 in DNA: TGTGCCTGGGGACGTGTGAACACTGAAGCTTTCTTT. V usage is TRBV30 and J usage is TRBJ1-1; unclear D gene. Germline V gene lookup returns CDR1 GTSNPN and CDR2 SVGIG (reference sequence). Trimming removed 5 bases from V and 0 bases from J, with 7 bases in between. The CDR3 length is 12 residues. Filled out from reference TRBV30 and TRBJ1-1, the complete variable domain reads SQTIHQWPATLVQPVGSPLSLECTVEGTSNPNLYWYRQAAGRGLQLLFYSVGIGQISSEVPQNLSASRPQDRQFILSSKKLLLSDSGFYLCAWGRVNTEAFFGQGTRLTVV.

This sequence joins TRBV7-6 and TRBJ2-7; 7 nucleotides align to TRBD1. J gave up 0 bases and V 4 bases, and 6 bases lay outside the gene matches. Per germline, CDR1 SGHVS and CDR2 FNYEAQ. The CDR3 is 15 amino acids. In DNA form, the CDR3 reads TGTGCCAGCAGCTCCGTTTACAGGGGCTCCTACGAGCAGTACTTC. It encodes CASSSVYRGSYEQYF.

The rearrangement uses TRBV21-1 and TRBJ1-2; TRBD1, the table's D call, lacks a check against the DNA. TRBV21-1 is marked as a pseudogene. The CDR3 spans 18 residues. This chain's CDR3 is CASSKVRAGERANYGYTF. CDR3 DNA sequence: TGTGCCAGCAGCAAAGTAAGGGCAGGGGAAAGGGCTAACTATGGCTACACCTTC.

This clone was counted a few times. The gene calls are TRBV7-8 and TRBJ1-1; D is ambiguous. The CDR3 is 15 residues long. CDR1 SGHVS and CDR2 FQNEAQ come from the germline V gene. Trimming stripped 1 base from V and 5 bases from J, with 14 bases between. CDR3: CASSLVGVGDTEAFF. The CDR3 DNA follows: TGTGCCAGCAGCTTAGTGGGAGTGGGAGATACTGAAGCTTTCTTT.

V and J are TRBV4-2 and TRBJ1-1; D call uncertain. The CDR3 contains 14 residues. The V end lost 1 base, the J end lost 4 bases, and 10 bases lay between the germline ends. Looked up from germline, CDR1 is LGHNA and CDR2 is YNFKEQ. In DNA form, the CDR3 reads TGTGCCAGCAGCCAAGGGCGCGGGCTCACTGAAGCTTTCTTT. Translating it yields CASSQGRGLTEAFF.

This clone has only a few counts. This chain connects TRBV27 to TRBJ1-2; 8 nucleotides align to TRBD1. This CDR3 region has 13 residues. Looked up from germline, CDR1 is MNHEY and CDR2 is SMNVEV (reference sequence). J lost 7 bases, V lost 8 bases, and 9 bases had no gene match. Here the CDR3 reads CASRVPGGGGYTF. As DNA, the CDR3 is TGTGCCAGCCGCGTCCCAGGGGGCGGTGGCTACACCTTC.

The V gene is TRBV11-2, the J gene TRBJ2-7; maybe TRBD1 (6 bases). Trimming stripped 6 bases from V and 2 bases from J, with 17 bases between. The CDR3 loop spans 15 amino acids. Germline values: CDR1 SGHAT, CDR2 FQNNGV. The CDR3 DNA follows: TGTGCCAGCAGGTCCCCCGGGACACTTACCTACGAGCAGTACTTC. As protein: CASRSPGTLTYEQYF.

The chain links TRBV5-5 to TRBJ2-2, with 7 bases matching TRBD1. CDR1 and CDR2 from the germline V gene are SGHKS and YYEKEE (reference sequence). Trimming removed 0 bases from V and 6 bases from J; junction bases left unmatched: 17. The CDR3 length is 19 residues. CDR3 sequence: CASSLVAGTVALGPGELFF. As DNA, the CDR3 is TGTGCCAGCAGCTTGGTCGCCGGGACAGTGGCCCTAGGGCCCGGGGAGCTGTTTTTT.

V is TRBV12-5 and J is TRBJ2-1, with D perhaps assigned TRBD1 or TRBD2 (6 bases each). Germline lookup yields CDR1 LGHNT and CDR2 FRNRAP. V lost 5 bases to trimming and J lost 0 bases, with 11 bases between them. The CDR3 runs 15 residues. The chain's CDR3 is CASGQGGPSYNEQFF. DNA of the CDR3: TGTGCTAGTGGTCAAGGGGGGCCCTCCTACAATGAGCAGTTCTTC.

In this sample, this clone turned up a few times. The chain joins TRBV5-6 to TRBJ2-1; D call uncertain. The germline V gene encodes CDR1 SGHDT and CDR2 YYEEEE. V dropped 5 bases and J dropped 1 base, with 16 bases sitting between them. The CDR3 loop spans 16 amino acids. The CDR3 coding sequence is TGTGCCAGCAGACAAAGTTACGTGGGTTCCTACAATGAGCAGTTCTTC. Translated, it gives CASRQSYVGSYNEQFF.

The V and J genes are TRBV7-2 and TRBJ1-2; D is undetermined. The CDR3 runs 15 residues. CDR1 and CDR2 (germline): SGHTA, FQGNSA. The germline V and J ends were trimmed by 2 bases and 8 bases, with 18 bases remaining between them. Here the CDR3 DNA reads TGTGCCAGCAGCTTACTGAGAGGTTTGGGATCGGGCTACACCTTC. Translating gives CASSLLRGLGSGYTF.

V gene TRBV2 combines with J gene TRBJ2-1; D possibly matches TRBD1 or TRBD2 (5 bases each). The V gene's germline CDR1 is SNHLY and CDR2 FYNNEI. Trimming stripped 7 bases from V and 3 bases from J, with 10 bases between. This CDR3 is 13 amino acids long. The CDR3 nucleotides read TGTGCCAGCATGACAGACTACTACAATGAGCAGTTCTTC. Translation gives CASMTDYYNEQFF.

V usage is TRBV30 and J usage is TRBJ2-7, with D perhaps matching TRBD1 or TRBD2 (5 bases each). CDR3 length equals 12 residues. The germline V gene encodes CDR1 GTSNPN and CDR2 SVGIG (reference sequence). The V and J ends lost 0 bases and 2 bases respectively, with 5 bases between them. The CDR3 nucleotides are TGTGCCTGGAGTGTGGGGGCCTACGAGCAGTACTTC. Its protein is CAWSVGAYEQYF.

The V call is TRBV5-1, the J call TRBJ2-5; D might be TRBD2 (5 bases). Germline V gene sequence: CDR1 SGHRS, CDR2 YFSETQ. CDR3 length: 13 residues. V gave up 4 bases and J gave up 5 bases, with 12 bases separating them. The CDR3 loop is CASSPEVRETQYF. CDR3 nucleotide sequence: TGCGCCAGCAGCCCGGAGGTCAGGGAGACCCAGTACTTC.

The chain combines TRBV7-6 with TRBJ2-1; TRBD1 aligns across 7 bases. Trimming took 2 bases from V and 0 from J; bases not matched to a gene: 7. This CDR3 contains 17 residues. Germline assignment: CDR1 SGHVS and CDR2 FNYEAQ. The DNA of the CDR3 is TGTGCCAGCAGCTTAAGGACAGGTCGGATCTCCTACAATGAGCAGTTCTTC. It codes for CASSLRTGRISYNEQFF.

V gene TRBV28 combines with J gene TRBJ1-2; tentatively, D is TRBD1 (5 bases). The CDR3 sequence is 13 residues long. V was cut by 2 bases and J by 5 bases, with 9 bases left in between. From germline, CDR1 is MDHEN and CDR2 SYDVKM. This CDR3 is CASSLRPGYGYTF. CDR3 nucleotides: TGTGCCAGCAGTTTACGGCCAGGGTATGGCTACACCTTC.

The rearrangement uses TRBV5-1 and TRBJ1-1, with TRBD1 identical over 8 bases. Germline V gene data show CDR1 as SGHRS and CDR2 as YFSETQ. V gave up 6 bases and J gave up 6 bases; unmatched junction bases: 13. The CDR3 is 15 amino acids. CDR3 region: CASNGQGQGASEAFF. The CDR3 nucleotides are TGCGCCAGCAACGGCCAGGGGCAGGGGGCCTCTGAAGCTTTCTTT.

V usage is TRBV3-1 (or the pseudogene TRBV3-2) and J usage is TRBJ2-7, with 7 bases aligning to TRBD1. The CDR3 extends over 14 amino acids. With 0 bases clipped from V and 7 bases from J, the junction kept 6 bases outside the gene matches. Germline-derived CDR1 and CDR2 are LGHDT and YNNKEL (reference sequence). For the CDR3, the DNA is TGTGCCAGCAGCCAAGAGCTAACAGGGGCAGAGCAGTACTTC. This sequence encodes CASSQELTGAEQYF.

The chain carries TRBV11-2 and TRBJ1-2; D is possibly TRBD1 (6 bases). Deletions cut 5 bases from V and 2 bases from J, with 12 bases between. CDR3 length: 14 amino acids. CDR1 is SGHAT, CDR2 FQNNGV, per germline. Here the CDR3 DNA reads TGTGCCAGCAGCCAGGGGACGGGCAACTATGGCTACACCTTC. Translating gives CASSQGTGNYGYTF.

The chain recombines TRBV30 with TRBJ1-6, with a possible D match to TRBD1 (5 bases). Germline values: CDR1 GTSNPN, CDR2 SVGIG (reference sequence). The V end was cut by 0 bases, the J end by 14 bases, with 17 bases between. There are 14 residues in the CDR3. In DNA form, the CDR3 reads TGTGCCTGGAGTGTACTTCAGGGTCTGGGGGCCCTCCACTTT. Amino acids: CAWSVLQGLGALHF.

The gene calls are TRBV10-3 and TRBJ1-1; no clear D gene. V was clipped by 0 bases and J by 7 bases, with 6 bases between them. Germline CDR1 is ENHRY and CDR2 is SYGVKD. This CDR3 has 12 amino acids. The CDR3 region has the DNA TGTGCCATCAGTGAGTCGATAGGTGAAGCTTTCTTT. Translated, it gives CAISESIGEAFF.

The chain recombines TRBV30 with TRBJ2-7; D is tentatively TRBD1 or TRBD2 (5 bases each). Germline V lookup: CDR1 GTSNPN, CDR2 SVGIG (reference sequence). CDR3 length: 12 amino acids. The ends were cut back, 0 bases at V and 6 bases at J, with 9 bases in the middle. The CDR3 region has the DNA TGTGCCTGGAGTGTGGTGGGGACCGAGCAGTACTTC. This translates into CAWSVVGTEQYF.

The J gene is TRBJ2-7, the V gene TRBV6-5, with D maybe TRBD1 (5 bases). Trimming removed 8 bases from V and 1 base from J, with 15 bases in between. Germline V gives CDR1 MNHEY, CDR2 SVGAGI. The CDR3 contains 14 residues. The CDR3 region has the DNA TGTGCCAGCGTCGGAGCAGGGAAATCCTACGAGCAGTACTTC. Translation: CASVGAGKSYEQYF.

This sequence joins TRBV14 and TRBJ1-6; a weak D match, TRBD1 (6 bases). Germline V gene sequence: CDR1 SGHDN, CDR2 FVKESK. CDR3 size: 14 residues. Trimming stripped 4 bases from V and 7 bases from J, with 11 bases between. Written as DNA, the CDR3 is TGTGCCAGCAGCCCACAGGGACGGAATTCACCCCTCCACTTT. This codes for CASSPQGRNSPLHF.

The chain employs TRBV6-4 and TRBJ2-1, with D uncertain. Germline CDR1 MRHNA, CDR2 SNTAGT. The CDR3 sequence is 13 residues long. Between the trimmed V and J ends, which lost 0 bases and 9 bases, there was a span of 9 bases. This CDR3 reads CASSDSSWAEQFF. The CDR3 nucleotides read TGTGCCAGCAGTGACTCGAGCTGGGCTGAGCAGTTCTTC.